Following are 22 T cell receptor beta chains from one sample sequenced in a study of beta chain features in type 1 diabetes. Investigators reverse transcribed all isolated RNA, so they sequenced expressed TCRB transcripts. The repertoire was sequenced with immunoSEQ multiplex PCR; TCRdb's copy has only in-frame clones and lacks some. Of 300,000 to 400,000 clones in the sample, roughly 8% are singletons; the top ten hold 0.44%. Sequenced material: central memory CD4+ T cells from blood. These receptors were collected from a woman under 30 in good health.

The rearrangement uses TRBV18 and TRBJ2-5; no clear D. With 5 bases removed from V and 0 bases from J, the gap between germline ends came to 10 bases. The CDR3 extends over 14 amino acids. Germline lookup yields CDR1 KGHSH and CDR2 LQKENI. The DNA of the CDR3 is TGTGCCAGCTCAAAAGCGATGTACCAAGAGACCCAGTACTTC. Encoded protein: CASSKAMYQETQYF.

This sequence joins TRBV18 and TRBJ2-7, with D unresolved. Per the germline V gene, CDR1 is KGHSH and CDR2 is LQKENI. Trimming took off 2 bases at V and 1 base at J, with 6 bases between the two ends. CDR3 length: 13 residues. This chain's CDR3 is CASSPSGSYEQYF. The CDR3 nucleotides are TGTGCCAGCTCACCATCCGGTTCCTACGAGCAGTACTTC.

This clone was observed a few times. The chain uses TRBV7-9 and TRBJ2-1; possibly TRBD2 for D (5 bases). Trimming left V 5 bases short and J 8 bases short, with 25 bases between. This CDR3 has 17 amino acids. CDR1 and CDR2 (germline): SEHNR, FQNEAQ (reference sequence). The CDR3 DNA is TGTGCCAGCAGCCCCTCTCGGGGAAAGGGCCTTGTTTATGAGCAGTTCTTC. Amino acid sequence: CASSPSRGKGLVYEQFF.

This chain connects TRBV7-9 to TRBJ2-1; D is perhaps TRBD2 (6 bases). The CDR3 covers 15 residues. V was cut by 0 bases and J by 6 bases, with 12 bases left in between. CDR1 and CDR2 (germline): SEHNR, FQNEAQ (reference sequence). CDR3 amino acids: CASSLAGRKINEQFF. The CDR3 nucleotides are TGTGCCAGCAGCTTAGCAGGGAGGAAAATCAATGAGCAGTTCTTC.

This chain links TRBV25-1 with TRBJ2-1; no clear D gene. Trimming removed 2 bases at V and 0 bases at J, with 5 bases between. The length of the CDR3 is 14 residues. In germline, CDR1 is MGHDK, CDR2 SYGVNS. The CDR3 bases are TGTGCCAGCAGTGAAGACCTCTCCTACAATGAGCAGTTCTTC. Protein sequence: CASSEDLSYNEQFF.

The CDR3 reads CASSWQRSYEQYF. The CDR3 DNA reads as TGTGCCAGCAGTTGGCAAAGGAGCTACGAGCAGTACTTC. The chain uses TRBV2 and TRBJ2-7; D is ambiguous. This CDR3 has 13 amino acids. V was trimmed by 5 bases and J by 3 bases, leaving 11 bases between them. Germline CDR1 reads SNHLY; CDR2 reads FYNNEI.

This clone showed up just a few times. J is TRBJ1-1 and V is TRBV6-5, with D uncertain. Germline CDR1 and CDR2: MNHEY and SVGAGI. This CDR3 has 13 amino acids. The V and J ends lost 2 bases and 0 bases respectively, with 4 bases between them. The CDR3 spells CASSYEVNTEAFF. The CDR3 nucleotides are TGTGCCAGCAGTTACGAAGTGAACACTGAAGCTTTCTTT.

This chain connects TRBV7-9 to TRBJ2-7, with 9 nucleotides matching TRBD1. Germline assignment: CDR1 SEHNR and CDR2 FQNEAQ (reference sequence). Trimming cost V 4 bases and J 5 bases; bases outside gene matches: 6. The length of the CDR3 is 14 residues. The CDR3 DNA sequence: TGTGCCAGCAGCTCCGGGACAGGGATCAACGAGCAGTACTTC. Translated, it gives CASSSGTGINEQYF.

The chain has TRBV4-3 and TRBJ2-7; 9 bases line up with TRBD1. Germline V CDR1 and CDR2: LGHNA, YSLEER. There are 18 residues in the CDR3. V gave up 0 bases and J gave up 1 base; unmatched junction bases: 10. CDR3 in amino acids: CASSQDAIWGQGSYEQYF. As DNA, the CDR3 is TGCGCCAGCAGCCAAGATGCAATCTGGGGACAGGGTTCCTACGAGCAGTACTTC.

Ten or more counts support this clone. This chain links TRBV11-3 with TRBJ2-2, with TRBD2 matching 10 bases. The CDR3 runs 16 residues. Per germline, CDR1 SGHNT and CDR2 YENEEA. V lost 2 bases to trimming and J lost 7 bases; unmatched junction nucleotides: 7. CDR3 sequence reads: CASSLMSSGSGGELFF. As DNA, the CDR3 is TGTGCCAGCAGCTTAATGTCTAGCGGGAGTGGCGGGGAGCTGTTTTTT.

The rearrangement uses TRBV4-3 and TRBJ2-1; 14 bases align to TRBD2. J gave up 4 bases and V 2 bases, and 4 bases lay outside the gene matches. The CDR3 loop spans 17 amino acids. The germline V gene has CDR1 LGHNA and CDR2 YSLEER. CDR3 in amino acids: CASSQRTSGRLYNEQFF. The CDR3 DNA reads TGCGCCAGCAGCCAAAGGACTAGCGGGAGGTTATACAATGAGCAGTTCTTC.

The V gene is TRBV2, the J gene TRBJ2-5; 7 positions agree with TRBD1. The CDR3 runs to 14 residues. Trimming removed 10 bases from V and 0 bases from J; junction bases left unmatched: 8. CDR1 and CDR2 (germline): SNHLY, FYNNEI. The CDR3 region is CATSGTAYQETQYF. The CDR3 nucleotides read TGTGCCACCTCTGGGACAGCGTACCAAGAGACCCAGTACTTC.

This clone turned up a few times. V is TRBV7-6 and J is TRBJ2-3; D not resolved. Germline V gene sequence: CDR1 SGHVS, CDR2 FNYEAQ. The germline V and J ends were trimmed by 4 bases and 4 bases, with 6 bases remaining between them. The CDR3 is 12 residues long. CDR3: CASSSGSDTQYF. CDR3 nucleotides: TGTGCCAGCAGCTCCGGGTCAGATACGCAGTATTTT.

This clone occurred a few times. This chain uses TRBV29-1 with TRBJ2-7; TRBD1 aligns across 7 bases. CDR3 length: 13 amino acids. Trimming took 6 bases from V and 0 from J; bases not matched to a gene: 5. Germline CDR1 reads SQVTM; CDR2 reads ANQGSEA. CDR3 DNA: TGCAGCGTAGGGGACAGCTACTCCTACGAGCAGTACTTC. It encodes CSVGDSYSYEQYF.

This clone was picked up a small number of times. The chain is built from TRBV9 and TRBJ2-7; 7 bases match TRBD2. Trimming removed 0 bases from V and 6 bases from J; junction bases left unmatched: 6. Germline-derived CDR1 and CDR2 are SGDLS and YYNGEE. This CDR3 has 14 amino acids. This chain's CDR3 is CASSVDPSGSEQYF. In nucleotides, the CDR3 is TGTGCCAGCAGCGTAGACCCTAGCGGTTCCGAGCAGTACTTC. The variable domain in full, with the rest retrieved from reference TRBV9 and TRBJ2-7, is DSGVTQTPKHLITATGQRVTLRCSPRSGDLSVYWYQQSLDQGLQFLIQYYNGEERAKGNILERFSAQQFPDLHSELNLSSLELGDSALYFCASSVDPSGSEQYFGPGTRLTVT.

This clone was counted ten times or more. This rearrangement joins TRBV4-2 to TRBJ2-1, with 8 bases lining up with TRBD1. The CDR3 is 15 amino acids. Germline V lookup: CDR1 LGHNA, CDR2 YNFKEQ. Trimming removed 0 bases from V and 5 bases from J; junction bases left unmatched: 3. The CDR3 DNA follows: TGTGCCAGCAGCCAAGAACAGGGGGGAGACAATGAGCAGTTCTTC. This gives the protein CASSQEQGGDNEQFF.

The rearrangement joins TRBV6-5 to TRBJ2-7; unclear D gene. The CDR3 totals 12 residues. From germline, CDR1 is MNHEY and CDR2 SVGAGI. Between the trimmed V and J ends, which lost 6 bases and 0 bases, there was a span of 6 bases. As DNA, the CDR3 is TGTGCCAGCAGAGGGAACTCCTACGAGCAGTACTTC. This translates into CASRGNSYEQYF.

V usage is TRBV25-1 and J usage is TRBJ2-7; D is unresolved. This CDR3 region has 11 residues. The V end was cut by 5 bases, the J end by 3 bases, with 5 bases between. Germline V CDR1 and CDR2: MGHDK, SYGVNS. CDR3 sequence reads: CASSPGYEQYF. DNA of the CDR3: TGTGCCAGCAGTCCGGGCTACGAGCAGTACTTC.

The chain couples TRBV7-9 to TRBJ1-2, with TRBD1 matching 7 bases. Germline assignment: CDR1 SEHNR and CDR2 FQNEAQ (reference sequence). With 1 base clipped from V and 8 bases from J, the junction kept 1 base outside the gene matches. The CDR3 covers 12 residues. DNA for the CDR3: TGTGCCAGCAGCTTAGGGACAGGAGGCTACACCTTC. Translating it yields CASSLGTGGYTF.

This clone was recorded a few times. V and J are TRBV7-8 and TRBJ2-3, with no clear D. Trimming took off 5 bases at V and 2 bases at J, with 8 bases between the two ends. Germline loops: CDR1 SGHVS, CDR2 FQNEAQ. The CDR3 length is 13 residues. The CDR3 loop is CASSPGNTDTQYF. CDR3 DNA sequence: TGTGCCAGCAGCCCGGGCAACACAGATACGCAGTATTTT.

This chain links TRBV6-5 with TRBJ1-5; no definite D call. Germline V gene data show CDR1 as MNHEY and CDR2 as SVGAGI. V dropped 5 bases and J dropped 7 bases, with 15 bases sitting between them. This CDR3 region has 14 residues. Here the CDR3 DNA reads TGTGCCAGCAGTCAACGGGTGAGCGGACAGCCCCAGCATTTT. The encoded protein is CASSQRVSGQPQHF.

This clone was found many times. The chain links TRBV4-3 to TRBJ2-1; possible D gene TRBD2, 6 bases. Between the trimmed V and J ends, which lost 0 bases and 4 bases, there was a span of 13 bases. The CDR3 is 16 amino acids. The V gene's germline CDR1 is LGHNA and CDR2 YSLEER. CDR3 sequence: CASSQDRASAYNEQFF. In nucleotides, the CDR3 is TGCGCCAGCAGCCAAGATCGGGCTAGCGCATACAATGAGCAGTTCTTC.